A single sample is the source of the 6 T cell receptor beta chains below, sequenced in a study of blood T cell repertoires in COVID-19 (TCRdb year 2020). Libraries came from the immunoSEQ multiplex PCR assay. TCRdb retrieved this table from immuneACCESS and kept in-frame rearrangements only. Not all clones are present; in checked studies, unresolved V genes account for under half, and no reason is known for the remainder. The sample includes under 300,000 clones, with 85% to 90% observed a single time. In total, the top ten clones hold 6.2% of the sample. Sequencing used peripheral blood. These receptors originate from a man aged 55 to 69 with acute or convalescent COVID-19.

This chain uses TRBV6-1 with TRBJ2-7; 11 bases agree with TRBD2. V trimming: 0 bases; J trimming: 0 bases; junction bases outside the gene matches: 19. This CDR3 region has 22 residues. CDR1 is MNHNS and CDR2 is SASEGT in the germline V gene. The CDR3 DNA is TGTGCCAGCAGTGAAGCGCGGTTAGCGGGAGGGGTCCGAGCGTCGAGCTCCTACGAGCAGTACTTC. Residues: CASSEARLAGGVRASSSYEQYF.

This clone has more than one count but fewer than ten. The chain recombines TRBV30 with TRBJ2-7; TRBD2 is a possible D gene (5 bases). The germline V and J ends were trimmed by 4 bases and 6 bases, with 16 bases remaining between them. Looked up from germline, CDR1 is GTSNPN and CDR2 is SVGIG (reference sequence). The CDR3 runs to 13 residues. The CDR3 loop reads CAWTRGAMVEQYF. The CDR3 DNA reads TGTGCCTGGACTCGGGGAGCCATGGTCGAGCAGTACTTC. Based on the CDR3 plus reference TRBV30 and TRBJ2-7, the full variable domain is SQTIHQWPATLVQPVGSPLSLECTVEGTSNPNLYWYRQAAGRGLQLLFYSVGIGQISSEVPQNLSASRPQDRQFILSSKKLLLSDSGFYLCAWTRGAMVEQYFGPGTRLTVT.

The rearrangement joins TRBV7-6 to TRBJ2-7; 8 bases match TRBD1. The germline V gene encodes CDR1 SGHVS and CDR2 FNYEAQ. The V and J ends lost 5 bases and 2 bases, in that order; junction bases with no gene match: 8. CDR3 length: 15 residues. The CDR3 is CASSPQTGAAYEQYF. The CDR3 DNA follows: TGTGCCAGCAGCCCCCAGACAGGGGCCGCCTACGAGCAGTACTTC.

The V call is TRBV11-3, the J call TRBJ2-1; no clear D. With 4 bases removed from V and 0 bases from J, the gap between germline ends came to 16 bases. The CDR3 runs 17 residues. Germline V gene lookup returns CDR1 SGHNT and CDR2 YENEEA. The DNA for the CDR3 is TGTGCCAGCAGCTCCCGTAGGAGCGAGAGCTCCTACAATGAGCAGTTCTTC. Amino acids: CASSSRRSESSYNEQFF.

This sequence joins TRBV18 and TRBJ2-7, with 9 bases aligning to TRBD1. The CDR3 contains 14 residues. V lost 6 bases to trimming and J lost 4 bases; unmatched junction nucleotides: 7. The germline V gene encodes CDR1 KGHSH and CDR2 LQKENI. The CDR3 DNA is TGTGCCAGCTCTACCGGGACAGGGAGTTACGAGCAGTACTTC. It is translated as CASSTGTGSYEQYF.

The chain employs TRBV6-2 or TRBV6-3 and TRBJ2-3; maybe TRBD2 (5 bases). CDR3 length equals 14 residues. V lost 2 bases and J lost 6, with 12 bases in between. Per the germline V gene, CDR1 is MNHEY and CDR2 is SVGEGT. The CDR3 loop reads CASSYLAWSDTQYF. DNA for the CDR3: TGTGCCAGCAGTTACCTAGCTTGGTCGGATACGCAGTATTTT.